This paragraph reports one T cell receptor (beta chain). Its antigen is not yet known. No much larger clonotype is one base removed from it; base qualities were not supplied. The sample belongs to a study of T cells in Graves' hyperthyroidism and ophthalmopathy (dated by TCRdb to between 2017 and 2020). As for the study more broadly: Peripheral blood samples were taken at initial diagnosis, before any treatment was given. A discovery cohort of around 98 patients, roughly 40 with Graves' ophthalmopathy and about 58 with stable Graves' hyperthyroidism, was used to find distinguishing TCR V-J signatures. An independent validation cohort of 18 to 20 hyperthyroidism patients and roughly 16 patients who later progressed to ophthalmopathy tested prospective prediction of ophthalmopathy. The 75 to 100 discovery patients were divided at random into training and test sets in a 7:3 ratio. In addition, the study compared T-cell repertoires in thyroid tissue and in blood from six Graves' hyperthyroidism patients. Once sampling was done, hyperthyroidism patients were given methimazole at a starting dose of 30 mg daily, whereas ophthalmopathy patients were given high-dose intravenous methylprednisolone. According to the paper, TCR Vbeta CDR3 sequencing was carried out on 135 peripheral blood samples, which came from 40 to 45 ophthalmopathy, roughly 75 hyperthyroidism and approximately 17 progressor patients. Results the study describes overall, beyond this receptor: No statistical method was used to fix the sample size in advance, and group allocation was not hidden from the investigators. In validation, the model predicted progression to ophthalmopathy a median of about 6 months before onset, with 65% to 71% sensitivity and roughly 77% specificity. Blood samples also contained most of the expanded thyroid clonotypes (frequency above 0.001), which suggests that blood repertoires may reflect thyroid immune responses. In cross-validation, a model built on a 13 V-J signature told ophthalmopathy apart from stable hyperthyroidism with approximately 90% sensitivity and about 81% specificity, and in testing the same model reached 80%/75%.

Hyperthyroidism patients were newly diagnosed, had a disease duration of under 2 months, and were aged 18 to 65 years. Patients with uncontrolled infections, other autoimmune diseases, pregnancy or lactation were excluded. Diagnoses were established on the basis of clinical symptoms, serum thyroxine and TRAb, thyroid ultrasound, and orbital computed tomography. Blood from progressor patients was drawn when they were first diagnosed with hyperthyroidism, before any ophthalmopathy symptoms appeared. PBMCs were isolated from approximately 10 ml of fresh peripheral blood by Ficoll-Paque density gradient centrifugation. Progressor patients were defined as those initially diagnosed with Graves' hyperthyroidism in whom ophthalmopathy developed during follow-up. Trizol reagent was used to extract total RNA, and RNA quality was then checked on an Agilent 2100 Bioanalyzer. TCR beta CDR3 regions were amplified from RNA transcripts. A first-round RT-PCR of the TCR CDR3 used the HTBI primer set with the Qiagen OneStep RT-PCR kit. Libraries were constructed in a second round of multiplex PCR, after which size selection and purification were performed. The libraries were sequenced on an Illumina HiSeq2000 using paired-end 100 bp reads. In the paper's pipeline: SOAPnuke was used to process the raw data, with reads discarded if the reads contained adapters or uncalled bases, had a mean Phred below 15, or lacked an exact constant-primer or identifier match. High-quality paired reads were merged with COPE v1.2.5, and unique nucleotide sequences were defined as clonotypes. MiTCR v1.1 was used to align the clonotypes against IMGT TRBV, TRBD and TRBJ reference segments. Only V-J combinations with frequency above 0.0001, covering 99% to 99.2% of repertoires, were analysed. The TCS score was defined as F50 (clonal expansion) divided by E x V (chaos), with BLOSUM62-based TCRdist calculated between CDR3 peptides within each V-J. Welch's t-statistics and random forest reduced around 550 V-J features to 13, which were used in a naive Bayes classifier (R e1071). TCRdb cleaned the public reads at Q25 with fastp, built clones with MiXCR and kept in-frame beta chains. Entries are consolidated by CDR3 protein sequence, retaining the most common genes and DNA. These V and J calls rely on TCRdb rather than the paper's analysis. The sample contains under 750,000 distinct CDR3 sequences, approximately 19% of them found a single time. 16% of the sample lies in the top ten.

CDR1 and CDR2 are drawn from the germline V gene: MNHNS, SASEGT. V ends up 7 bases short and J 5 bases short, with an unmatched junction base count of 8. The CDR3 sequence holds 14 residues, the cysteine and phenylalanine included. Just the 42-base CDR3 DNA is kept, in frame starting at base 1. This receptor was identified in a woman aged 45-65 years with Graves' hyperthyroidism that later progressed to Graves' ophthalmopathy. Material: blood. The rearranged chain carries TRBV6-1 and TRBJ2-5, with TRBD1 matching 9 junction bases. The encoded CDR3 is CASIPGQGWETQYF. DNA sequence: TGTGCCAGCATCCCGGGACAGGGATGGGAGACCCAGTACTTC.